Listed here are 26 T cell receptor beta chains from one sample, sequenced in a study of blood T cell repertoires in COVID-19. The data were produced by immunoSEQ multiplex PCR, yet TCRdb's version contains in-frame clones alone and is incomplete. The sample has some 120,000 clones, roughly 80% seen once. The sequencing input was peripheral blood. All receptors come from a human donor in a cohort sampled during active COVID-19.

V and J are TRBV2 and TRBJ2-5, with 7 bases identical to TRBD1. With 6 bases clipped from V and 1 base from J, the junction kept 2 bases outside the gene matches. Germline V CDR1 and CDR2: SNHLY, FYNNEI. The CDR3 is 13 amino acids. The CDR3 nucleotides are TGTGCCAGCAGAGGGACAGCCCAAGAGACCCAGTACTTC. Translation gives CASRGTAQETQYF.

The chain uses TRBV18 and TRBJ1-5, with TRBD1 identical over 8 bases. The CDR3 has 17 residues. Per germline, CDR1 KGHSH and CDR2 LQKENI. The V segment lost 2 bases and the J segment 4 bases; nucleotides outside the gene matches: 10. The CDR3, as DNA: TGTGCCAGCTCACCAGAAAGGGCAGGGGGCAGGAATCAGCCCCAGCATTTT. Translation gives CASSPERAGGRNQPQHF.

This clone was counted a few times. The chain recombines TRBV6-6 with TRBJ2-5, with D possibly TRBD2 on 7 matching bases. Germline V gene sequence: CDR1 MNHNY, CDR2 SVGAGI (reference sequence). The CDR3 runs to 14 residues. V lost 4 bases and J 4 bases, leaving 13 bases between the germline ends. CDR3 sequence reads: CASSFSGGPETQYF. The CDR3, as DNA: TGTGCCAGCAGTTTTTCGGGGGGCCCAGAGACCCAGTACTTC.

The genes are TRBV5-1 and TRBJ1-2; 12 bases map to TRBD1. This CDR3 contains 17 residues. Germline V gene data show CDR1 as SGHRS and CDR2 as YFSETQ. With 1 base clipped from V and 6 bases from J, the junction kept 10 bases outside the gene matches. CDR3 in amino acids: CASSLLVPGQGAHGYTF. Here the CDR3 DNA reads TGCGCCAGCAGCTTGTTAGTCCCGGGACAGGGGGCCCATGGCTACACCTTC. Filled out from reference TRBV5-1 and TRBJ1-2, the complete variable domain reads KAGVTQTPRYLIKTRGQQVTLSCSPISGHRSVSWYQQTPGQGLQFLFEYFSETQRNKGNFPGRFSGRQFSNSRSEMNVSTLELGDSALYLCASSLLVPGQGAHGYTFGSGTRLTVV.

The gene calls are TRBV6-2 or TRBV6-3 and TRBJ2-4; TRBD2 agrees at 11 bases. The CDR3 length is 14 residues. Germline lookup yields CDR1 MNHEY and CDR2 SVGEGT. Trimming cost V 5 bases and J 5 bases; bases outside gene matches: 2. CDR3: CASSQLAGENIQYF. CDR3 DNA: TGTGCCAGCAGTCAACTAGCGGGAGAAAACATTCAGTACTTC.

The gene calls are TRBV14 and TRBJ2-3; D is uncertain. Trimming removed 4 bases at V and 5 bases at J, with 7 bases between. The CDR3 runs to 12 residues. Per the germline V gene, CDR1 is SGHDN and CDR2 is FVKESK. CDR3 in DNA: TGTGCCAGCAGCCCTTACAGAGATACGCAGTATTTT. Translation gives CASSPYRDTQYF.

The chain recombines TRBV24-1 with TRBJ2-1, with 10 bases aligning to TRBD2. Germline V CDR1 and CDR2: KGHDR, SFDVKD. The V segment lost 9 bases and the J segment 2 bases; nucleotides outside the gene matches: 3. The CDR3 totals 14 residues. The CDR3 loop is CATGSGRAYNEQFF. CDR3 nucleotide sequence: TGTGCCACCGGCAGCGGGAGGGCCTACAATGAGCAGTTCTTC.

This clone was seen only a few times. V and J are TRBV20-1 and TRBJ2-3; tentatively, D is TRBD1 (5 bases). V was trimmed by 3 bases and J by 4 bases, leaving 14 bases between them. This CDR3 comprises 14 residues. Germline CDR1 is DFQATT and CDR2 is SNEGSKA (reference sequence). CDR3 sequence: CSASGPGIADTQYF. The CDR3 DNA sequence: TGCAGTGCTAGTGGCCCAGGGATCGCAGATACGCAGTATTTT.

The chain joins TRBV27 to TRBJ2-7; the match to TRBD2 covers 8 bases. Germline V gene lookup returns CDR1 MNHEY and CDR2 SMNVEV (reference sequence). The CDR3 is 14 amino acids. Trimming removed 8 bases from V and 2 bases from J; junction bases left unmatched: 8. CDR3 sequence (DNA): TGTGCCAGCGGCCCCGGGACTAGTCCCTACGAGCAGTACTTC. It codes for CASGPGTSPYEQYF.

This clone has more than one count but fewer than ten. J is TRBJ1-3 and V is TRBV19; possible D gene TRBD1, 6 bases. The CDR3 runs 17 residues. CDR1 is LNHDA, CDR2 SQIVND, per germline (reference sequence). Trimming stripped 6 bases from V and 0 bases from J, with 18 bases between. CDR3 sequence (DNA): TGTGCCAGTAGCTCCCGGACAGTCCTTCGCTCTGGAAACACCATATATTTT. This codes for CASSSRTVLRSGNTIYF.

The chain is built from TRBV18 and TRBJ2-1; D remains unclear. V shed 2 bases and J shed 0 bases, with 8 bases lying between them. The CDR3 consists of 15 residues. The germline gives CDR1 KGHSH, CDR2 LQKENI. The CDR3 region is CASSPERSSYNEQFF. The CDR3 nucleotides read TGTGCCAGCTCACCAGAGCGTTCCTCCTACAATGAGCAGTTCTTC.

The chain carries TRBV6-2 or TRBV6-3 and TRBJ2-2; tentatively, D is TRBD2 (7 bases). Germline V CDR1 and CDR2: MNHEY, SVGEGT. V lost 5 bases and J lost 7, with 14 bases in between. CDR3 size: 14 residues. The CDR3 DNA reads as TGTGCCAGCAGTCAGAGGGGGGGCGTCGGGGAGCTGTTTTTT. It is translated as CASSQRGGVGELFF.

The V gene is TRBV19, the J gene TRBJ2-7, with D possibly matching TRBD2 (5 bases). V was cut by 4 bases and J by 5 bases, with 21 bases left in between. CDR1 is LNHDA and CDR2 is SQIVND in the germline V gene (reference sequence). This CDR3 region has 16 residues. The CDR3 here is CASSKLRPQLGDEQYF. The CDR3 nucleotides are TGTGCCAGTAGTAAGCTCCGTCCCCAACTCGGGGACGAGCAGTACTTC.

In its sample, this clone was seen a few times. The rearrangement joins TRBV10-3 to TRBJ2-1, with 12 positions matching TRBD2. V lost 4 bases, J lost 9 bases, and 7 bases stayed unmatched. The CDR3 has 15 amino acids. Germline V CDR1 and CDR2: ENHRY, SYGVKD. The CDR3 DNA follows: TGTGCCATCAGTGGGCTAGCGGGAGGGCCTAGTGAGCAGTTCTTC. It is translated as CAISGLAGGPSEQFF.

This clone was seen a few times. V and J are TRBV7-2 and TRBJ2-5, with D hard to call. CDR1 is SGHTA and CDR2 is FQGNSA in the germline V gene. Trimming took 3 bases from V and 3 from J, leaving 8 bases between them. The CDR3 is made up of 13 amino acids. Here the CDR3 DNA reads TGTGCCAGCAGCTTTCTTTCCGAAGAGACCCAGTACTTC. Translation: CASSFLSEETQYF.

The chain employs TRBV10-3 and TRBJ1-2; TRBD1 agrees at 10 bases. Germline CDR1 reads ENHRY; CDR2 reads SYGVKD. This CDR3 spans 16 amino acids. Losses at the gene ends were 4 bases for V and 2 bases for J; bases not matched to a gene: 7. The DNA of the CDR3 is TGTGCCATCAGTGCCGGGACAGGGGCGAGGAACTATGGCTACACCTTC. Amino acid sequence: CAISAGTGARNYGYTF.

The CDR3 sequence is CASSKAGAGKETQYF. CDR3 bases: TGTGCCAGCAGTAAAGCGGGGGCCGGAAAAGAGACCCAGTACTTC. This chain links TRBV27 with TRBJ2-5, with 8 bases fitting TRBD2. The CDR3 runs 15 residues. CDR1 and CDR2 (germline): MNHEY, SMNVEV (reference sequence). The trim removed 5 bases at V and 3 bases at J, leaving 8 bases unmatched.

The V gene is TRBV7-9, the J gene TRBJ1-2; D is unclear. The V gene lost 2 bases and the J gene lost 4 bases, with 14 bases spanning the gap. The CDR3 has 15 residues. Germline V gene lookup returns CDR1 SEHNR and CDR2 FQNEAQ (reference sequence). CDR3 sequence reads: CASSLKATALYGYTF. DNA of the CDR3: TGTGCCAGCAGCTTAAAAGCGACTGCCCTCTATGGCTACACCTTC.

CDR3 amino acids: CASSLELTHPGELFF. In DNA, the CDR3 is TGCGCCAGCAGCTTGGAGCTTACTCACCCGGGGGAGCTGTTTTTT. J is TRBJ2-2 and V is TRBV5-1; D unresolved. This CDR3 is 15 amino acids long. The V gene lost 0 bases and the J gene lost 8 bases, with 14 bases spanning the gap. The germline gives CDR1 SGHRS, CDR2 YFSETQ.

The gene calls are TRBV6-2 or TRBV6-3 and TRBJ1-5; 8 bases match TRBD1. The CDR3 covers 16 residues. Germline CDR1 and CDR2: MNHEY and SVGEGT. Trimming removed 4 bases from V and 4 bases from J; junction bases left unmatched: 9. The CDR3 DNA reads as TGTGCCAGCAGTTTATTTTCGACAGGGGAGAATCAGCCCCAGCATTTT. Translated: CASSLFSTGENQPQHF.

The chain couples TRBV6-1 to TRBJ2-3; maybe TRBD2 (7 bases). Trimming cost V 1 base and J 2 bases, with 13 bases left between them. The V gene's germline CDR1 is MNHNS and CDR2 SASEGT. This CDR3 contains 16 residues. The CDR3 loop reads CASSEVRGGPTDTQYF. CDR3 coding DNA: TGTGCCAGCAGTGAAGTGAGGGGGGGCCCCACAGATACGCAGTATTTT.

This clone was found once. The J gene is TRBJ1-2, the V gene TRBV4-1; D not certain. Looked up from germline, CDR1 is MGHRA and CDR2 is YSYEKL. Trimming removed 1 base at V and 0 bases at J, with 15 bases between. The CDR3 contains 17 residues. The CDR3 loop is CASSQGVGSGSNYGYTF. The CDR3 DNA follows: TGCGCCAGCAGCCAAGGGGTCGGGTCTGGATCTAACTATGGCTACACCTTC.

This clone was counted a single time. The rearrangement joins TRBV4-1 to TRBJ2-1, with D possibly TRBD2 on 6 matching bases. V lost 4 bases and J lost 2, with 12 bases in between. This CDR3 is built from 15 residues. From germline, CDR1 is MGHRA and CDR2 YSYEKL. CDR3 sequence reads: CASSPRWEAYNEQFF. CDR3 nucleotides: TGCGCCAGCAGCCCTCGATGGGAGGCCTACAATGAGCAGTTCTTC.

The chain combines TRBV7-3 with TRBJ1-1; maybe TRBD1 (5 bases). Per germline, CDR1 SGHTA and CDR2 FQGTGA. V shed 4 bases and J shed 3 bases, with 9 bases lying between them. The CDR3 totals 13 residues. The CDR3 region is CASSSRADTEAFF. The CDR3 region has the DNA TGTGCCAGCAGCTCCAGGGCTGACACTGAAGCTTTCTTT.

The chain has TRBV24-1 and TRBJ2-3, with 11 bases aligning to TRBD2. J lost 2 bases, V lost 6 bases, and 12 bases had no gene match. The germline V gene has CDR1 KGHDR and CDR2 SFDVKD. The CDR3 is 18 residues long. The CDR3 region is CATSKGGLADSYTDTQYF. The CDR3 DNA follows: TGTGCCACCAGTAAGGGGGGACTAGCGGACTCATACACAGATACGCAGTATTTT.

In DNA form, the CDR3 reads TGTGCCATCAGTGCTTCCCCCCGGGAGACCCAGTACTTC. Translating gives CAISASPRETQYF. V gene TRBV10-3 combines with J gene TRBJ2-5, with D hard to call. Trimming cost V 4 bases and J 5 bases, with 11 bases left between them. The CDR3 consists of 13 residues. The germline V gene has CDR1 ENHRY and CDR2 SYGVKD.